A single sample gave rise to the 28 T cell receptor beta chains below, sequenced in a study of T cell clones after liver transplantation. TCRdb's table, derived via immunoSEQ multiplex PCR, lists solely in-frame clones and lacks some. The sample carries about 74,000 clones, 80% recorded once. The sequences come from CD4+ T cells from blood, collected before liver transplant. The receptor source for this set is a human donor who received a liver transplant.

V is TRBV2 and J is TRBJ1-1; a weak D match, TRBD1 (5 bases). The CDR3 has 15 amino acids. In germline, CDR1 is SNHLY, CDR2 FYNNEI. The V and J ends lost 7 bases and 0 bases respectively, with 15 bases between them. The CDR3 DNA reads as TGTGCCAGCAATCCCCTCGGGGGAATGAACACTGAAGCTTTCTTT. Translated, it gives CASNPLGGMNTEAFF. Drawing the rest from reference TRBV2 and TRBJ1-1, the complete variable domain is EPEVTQTPSHQVTQMGQEVILRCVPISNHLYFYWYRQILGQKVEFLVSFYNNEISEKSEIFDDQFSVERPDGSNFTLKIRSTKLEDSAMYFCASNPLGGMNTEAFFGQGTRLTVV.

As regards this clone: Different DNA sequences within this sample yield the same CDR3. V and J are TRBV6-5 and TRBJ2-7; 8 positions agree with TRBD2. CDR3 length equals 14 residues. V trimming: 2 bases; J trimming: 7 bases; junction bases outside the gene matches: 7. Germline CDR1 and CDR2: MNHEY and SVGAGI. The CDR3 DNA sequence: TGTGCCAGCAGTTACACGGGAGGGCTGGGGGAGCAGTACTTC. This translates into CASSYTGGLGEQYF.

The rearrangement links TRBV28 to TRBJ1-1; D is unresolved. The CDR3 totals 13 residues. V was cut by 3 bases and J by 3 bases, with 8 bases left in between. CDR1 and CDR2 from the germline V gene are MDHEN and SYDVKM. CDR3 DNA sequence: TGTGCCAGCAGTTTCATTCGGGACACTGAAGCTTTCTTT. Translated, it gives CASSFIRDTEAFF.

This chain uses TRBV29-1 with TRBJ2-1; 7 nucleotides align to TRBD1. CDR3 length equals 15 residues. Germline CDR1 SQVTM, CDR2 ANQGSEA. Trimming removed 7 bases from V and 0 bases from J; junction bases left unmatched: 9. CDR3 amino acids: CSARTGLSSYNEQFF. CDR3 nucleotides: TGCAGCGCCCGGACAGGCCTGAGCTCCTACAATGAGCAGTTCTTC.

The rearrangement joins TRBV29-1 to TRBJ2-2, with 10 bases matching TRBD2. This CDR3 is built from 14 residues. Germline CDR1 reads SQVTM; CDR2 reads ANQGSEA. V lost 5 bases and J lost 0; bases outside the gene matches: 0. CDR3 DNA sequence: TGCAGCGTTACTAGCGGGACGAACACCGGGGAGCTGTTTTTT. This encodes CSVTSGTNTGELFF.

The chain combines TRBV11-2 with TRBJ1-5; D is undetermined. CDR3 size: 14 residues. V lost 0 bases and J 4 bases, leaving 7 bases between the germline ends. Germline V lookup: CDR1 SGHAT, CDR2 FQNNGV. The CDR3 sequence: CASSLDRLNQPQHF. Written as DNA, the CDR3 is TGTGCCAGCAGCTTAGACAGGTTAAATCAGCCCCAGCATTTT.

The chain carries TRBV6-6 and TRBJ2-7, with TRBD1 matching 9 bases. Germline V gene lookup returns CDR1 MNHNY and CDR2 SVGAGI (reference sequence). The V and J ends lost 4 bases and 3 bases, in that order; junction bases with no gene match: 4. The CDR3 spans 14 residues. CDR3 DNA: TGTGCCAGCAGTTTGTCGGGACAGGGCTACGAGCAGTACTTC. Its protein is CASSLSGQGYEQYF.

The chain employs TRBV11-3 and TRBJ2-1; D not certain. The V end lost 5 bases, the J end lost 9 bases, and 14 bases lay between the germline ends. The CDR3 spans 13 residues. Germline assignment: CDR1 SGHNT and CDR2 YENEEA. The CDR3 bases are TGTGCCAGCAGCCCAAAGGGCGTAGGTGAGCAGTTCTTC. Translated: CASSPKGVGEQFF.

This rearrangement joins TRBV7-9 to TRBJ2-3, with TRBD1 matching 9 bases. Per the germline V gene, CDR1 is SEHNR and CDR2 is FQNEAQ (reference sequence). J was trimmed by 4 bases and V by 6 bases; bases with no gene match: 17. This CDR3 is built from 18 residues. The CDR3 region is CASRPPGPGQGIPDTQYF. The CDR3, as DNA: TGTGCCAGCAGACCCCCTGGCCCCGGACAGGGGATCCCAGATACGCAGTATTTT.

This clone was seen more than once but under ten times. The rearrangement links TRBV7-2 to TRBJ2-7; tentatively, D is TRBD1 or TRBD2 (5 bases each). Trimming pared 5 bases from V and 3 bases from J, leaving 11 bases between. The length of the CDR3 is 13 residues. Germline values: CDR1 SGHTA, CDR2 FQGNSA. This CDR3 reads CASSRRDGYEQYF. The CDR3 DNA follows: TGTGCCAGCAGCCGCCGGGACGGCTACGAGCAGTACTTC.

The V gene is TRBV7-8, the J gene TRBJ2-1; 8 nucleotides line up with TRBD2. Per germline, CDR1 SGHVS and CDR2 FQNEAQ. The CDR3 spans 17 residues. Germline trimming cut 0 bases from V and 2 bases from J; bases unmatched to any gene: 6. Here the CDR3 DNA reads TGTGCCAGCAGCTTAGCGTCGGGCGGGAGGACCTACAATGAGCAGTTCTTC. Residues: CASSLASGGRTYNEQFF.

The gene calls are TRBV30 and TRBJ2-4, with D perhaps TRBD1 (6 bases). The V end lost 0 bases, the J end lost 0 bases, and 12 bases lay between the germline ends. The CDR3 is made up of 16 amino acids. From germline, CDR1 is GTSNPN and CDR2 SVGIG (reference sequence). CDR3 region: CAWSVVRGLAKNIQYF. The CDR3 nucleotides read TGTGCCTGGAGTGTAGTCAGGGGATTAGCCAAAAACATTCAGTACTTC.

The genes are TRBV5-1 and TRBJ2-7; 9 bases line up with TRBD1. The CDR3 runs to 17 residues. The germline CDR1 and CDR2 sequences are SGHRS and YFSETQ. The V gene end was trimmed by 1 base and the J gene end by 2 bases; junction bases not matched to a gene: 10. Here the CDR3 reads CASSLRSGQGSPYEQYF. For the CDR3, the DNA is TGCGCCAGCAGCTTGCGCTCTGGACAGGGGTCTCCCTACGAGCAGTACTTC.

V usage is TRBV6-1 and J usage is TRBJ1-2, with no clear D. The germline CDR1 and CDR2 sequences are MNHNS and SASEGT. V lost 7 bases and J 0 bases, leaving 15 bases between the germline ends. This CDR3 spans 15 amino acids. CDR3 DNA sequence: TGTGCCAGCACCCTGAGTCAAATCGCTAACTATGGCTACACCTTC. It specifies CASTLSQIANYGYTF.

V and J are TRBV5-1 and TRBJ2-5, with D possibly being TRBD1 or TRBD2 (5 bases each). The length of the CDR3 is 14 residues. V was cut by 0 bases and J by 5 bases, with 11 bases left in between. Germline V lookup: CDR1 SGHRS, CDR2 YFSETQ. The CDR3 DNA sequence: TGCGCCAGCAGCTTGGTGGGGACCGGGGAGACCCAGTACTTC. Translating it yields CASSLVGTGETQYF.

The chain is built from TRBV25-1 and TRBJ2-3; D may be TRBD1 (5 bases). The CDR3 contains 15 residues. Germline-derived CDR1 and CDR2 are MGHDK and SYGVNS. Trimming pared 2 bases from V and 0 bases from J, leaving 9 bases between. CDR3 bases: TGTGCCAGCAGTGAAGGGCAGGGCAGCACAGATACGCAGTATTTT. Translating gives CASSEGQGSTDTQYF.

The J gene is TRBJ1-1, the V gene TRBV18; D uncertain. V was trimmed by 6 bases and J by 4 bases, leaving 15 bases between them. The CDR3 is made up of 14 amino acids. Germline assignment: CDR1 KGHSH and CDR2 LQKENI. Here the CDR3 reads CASSGSPMGTEAFF. DNA for the CDR3: TGTGCCAGCTCTGGCAGCCCTATGGGCACTGAAGCTTTCTTT.

J is TRBJ1-2 and V is TRBV10-3, with D uncertain. The CDR3 is 14 amino acids. V lost 2 bases, J lost 6 bases, and 13 bases lay in between. Germline values: CDR1 ENHRY, CDR2 SYGVKD. The CDR3 DNA is TGTGCCATCAGTGAGACGCAGTATTACAATGGCTACACCTTC. Protein product: CAISETQYYNGYTF.

The count of this clone is one. The chain is built from TRBV28 and TRBJ1-2; D might be TRBD1 (6 bases). The CDR3 covers 15 residues. Trimming stripped 2 bases from V and 4 bases from J, with 14 bases between. Germline V gene sequence: CDR1 MDHEN, CDR2 SYDVKM. Written as DNA, the CDR3 is TGTGCCAGCAGTTTAGCCGGGGGCTATGGCTATGGCTACACCTTC. This gives the protein CASSLAGGYGYGYTF.

The chain joins TRBV5-4 to TRBJ1-2; 7 bases fit TRBD1. J was trimmed by 2 bases and V by 4 bases; bases with no gene match: 14. The germline CDR1 and CDR2 sequences are SGHNT and YYREEE (reference sequence). The CDR3 length is 17 residues. The CDR3 DNA follows: TGTGCCAGCAGCCTACCATTGGGGCAGGGGGAAAACTATGGCTACACCTTC. This codes for CASSLPLGQGENYGYTF. The full variable domain, rest sourced from reference TRBV5-4 and TRBJ1-2, is ETGVTQSPTHLIKTRGQQVTLRCSSQSGHNTVSWYQQALGQGPQFIFQYYREEENGRGNFPPRFSGLQFPNYSSELNVNALELDDSALYLCASSLPLGQGENYGYTFGSGTRLTVV.

The V call is TRBV11-2, the J call TRBJ2-2; TRBD2 might be the D (5 bases). The V gene lost 5 bases and the J gene lost 4 bases, with 14 bases spanning the gap. CDR1 is SGHAT, CDR2 FQNNGV, per germline. The CDR3 has 15 residues. CDR3 nucleotide sequence: TGTGCCAGCAGCCCCTGGGAGCGCTCCACCGGGGAGCTGTTTTTT. Residues: CASSPWERSTGELFF.

This chain links TRBV10-2 with TRBJ2-4; 9 nucleotides agree with TRBD1. Germline CDR1 WSHSY, CDR2 SAAADI. The CDR3 consists of 15 residues. V lost 5 bases to trimming and J lost 7 bases; unmatched junction nucleotides: 9. The CDR3 coding sequence is TGCGCCAGCAGTCGGACAGGGGCCGGGAGTAACATTCAGTACTTC. This codes for CASSRTGAGSNIQYF.

This rearrangement joins TRBV28 to TRBJ1-5; possible D gene TRBD1, 5 bases. This CDR3 has 15 residues. Germline-derived CDR1 and CDR2 are MDHEN and SYDVKM. V lost 5 bases and J lost 1, with 12 bases in between. The CDR3 nucleotides are TGTGCCAGCAGTCCCTCCGGGGCGAGCAATCAGCCCCAGCATTTT. Its protein product is CASSPSGASNQPQHF.

The genes are TRBV9 and TRBJ2-3; D remains unclear. In germline, CDR1 is SGDLS, CDR2 YYNGEE. V was pared by 0 bases and J by 0 bases, with 11 bases between. The CDR3 is 16 amino acids. The CDR3 DNA reads as TGTGCCAGCAGCGTAGGAAACGGTCCGAGCACAGATACGCAGTATTTT. Translating it yields CASSVGNGPSTDTQYF.

The J gene is TRBJ2-1, the V gene TRBV6-6, with 9 bases lining up with TRBD2. V was clipped by 6 bases and J by 0 bases; unmatched bases: 6. The germline V gene encodes CDR1 MNHNY and CDR2 SVGAGI (reference sequence). The CDR3 is 16 residues long. The CDR3 sequence is CASSRLAGDSYNEQFF. CDR3 nucleotide sequence: TGTGCCAGCAGCCGGTTAGCGGGAGACTCCTACAATGAGCAGTTCTTC.

The chain carries TRBV4-1 and TRBJ1-4; 9 bases fit TRBD1. CDR3 length: 15 amino acids. J gave up 4 bases and V 7 bases, and 7 bases lay outside the gene matches. Germline V gene data show CDR1 as MGHRA and CDR2 as YSYEKL. Here the CDR3 DNA reads TGCGCCAGCACCCCACAGGGGGCGCGTAATGAAAAACTGTTTTTT. Translating it yields CASTPQGARNEKLFF.

The chain couples TRBV28 to TRBJ1-4, with D perhaps TRBD1 (5 bases). This CDR3 has 13 amino acids. Deletions cut 10 bases from V and 5 bases from J, with 14 bases between. Germline V gene lookup returns CDR1 MDHEN and CDR2 SYDVKM. The CDR3 is CAIGGGINEKLFF. The CDR3 DNA reads as TGTGCCATCGGGGGGGGGATCAATGAAAAACTGTTTTTT.

The rearrangement links TRBV6-1 to TRBJ2-7; 8 bases map to TRBD2. The CDR3 has 13 residues. J gave up 3 bases and V 7 bases, and 5 bases lay outside the gene matches. Germline CDR1 MNHNS, CDR2 SASEGT. The CDR3 nucleotides read TGTGCCAGCACTCTAGCGGGCGACTACGAGCAGTACTTC. As protein: CASTLAGDYEQYF.